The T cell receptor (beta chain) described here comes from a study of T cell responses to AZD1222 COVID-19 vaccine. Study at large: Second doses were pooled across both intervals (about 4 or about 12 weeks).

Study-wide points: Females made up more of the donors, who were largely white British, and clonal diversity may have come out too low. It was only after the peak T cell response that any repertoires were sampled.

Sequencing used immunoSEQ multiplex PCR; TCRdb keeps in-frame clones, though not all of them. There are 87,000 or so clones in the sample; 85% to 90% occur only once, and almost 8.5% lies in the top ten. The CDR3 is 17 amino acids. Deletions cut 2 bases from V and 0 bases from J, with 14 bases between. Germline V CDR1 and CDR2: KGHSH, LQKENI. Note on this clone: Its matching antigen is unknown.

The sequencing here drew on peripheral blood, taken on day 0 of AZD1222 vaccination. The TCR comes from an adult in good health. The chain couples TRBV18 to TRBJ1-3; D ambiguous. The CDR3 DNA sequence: TGTGCCAGCTCACCAGAGTACAGTTCCTACTCTGGAAACACCATATATTTT. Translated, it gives CASSPEYSSYSGNTIYF.